This passage covers 26 T cell receptor beta chains from one sample sequenced in a study of T cell responses to AZD1222 COVID-19 vaccine. Using immunoSEQ multiplex PCR, the repertoire was profiled, and TCRdb retains in-frame clones only, with some absent. The sample has 100,000 to 150,000 clones, roughly 86% seen once. The sample was peripheral blood, taken on day 0 of AZD1222 vaccination. Receptors originate from an adult in good health.

The chain has TRBV5-1 and TRBJ1-1; no clear D. V dropped 3 bases and J dropped 1 base, with 16 bases sitting between them. The CDR3 is 16 residues long. The germline V gene has CDR1 SGHRS and CDR2 YFSETQ. In nucleotides, the CDR3 is TGCGCCAGCAGCTCCCGGATGACCCGATCGAACACTGAAGCTTTCTTT. It translates to CASSSRMTRSNTEAFF.

This clone was seen a few times. The junction shows a germline mismatch at one end, possibly a read error. The V call is TRBV11-2, the J call TRBJ1-1, with D unclear. CDR1 and CDR2 from the germline V gene are SGHAT and FQNNGV. There are 11 residues in the CDR3. This chain's CDR3 is CASSLVQETLF. The CDR3 DNA is TGTGCCAGCAGCTTAGTTCAAGAGACTCTCTTT.

This chain uses TRBV18 with TRBJ2-1; D possibly corresponds to TRBD2 (7 bases). V was shortened by 1 base and J by 2 bases, with 9 bases between the two germline ends. Germline V gives CDR1 KGHSH, CDR2 LQKENI. The CDR3 runs 15 residues. CDR3 sequence: CASSPQGGAYNEQFF. In nucleotides, the CDR3 is TGTGCCAGCTCACCACAAGGGGGGGCCTACAATGAGCAGTTCTTC.

V is TRBV24-1 and J is TRBJ2-5, with D perhaps matching TRBD1 (6 bases). V lost 4 bases to trimming and J lost 5 bases, with 19 bases between them. This CDR3 has 16 residues. Germline V CDR1 and CDR2: KGHDR, SFDVKD. Written as DNA, the CDR3 is TGTGCCACCAGTGACCCAGGGGTCGGGTCCCAGGAGACCCAGTACTTC. This gives the protein CATSDPGVGSQETQYF.

CDR3 loop: CATTAPGQRQPQHF. The CDR3 nucleotides are TGTGCCACCACTGCCCCGGGTCAACGGCAGCCCCAGCATTTT. V usage is TRBV6-5 and J usage is TRBJ1-5, with unresolved D. V was clipped by 10 bases and J by 7 bases, with 20 bases between them. Germline assignment: CDR1 MNHEY and CDR2 SVGAGI. The CDR3 extends over 14 amino acids.

V and J are TRBV4-3 and TRBJ1-1; the D gene is possibly TRBD1 (5 bases). The CDR3 runs 16 residues. Germline-derived CDR1 and CDR2 are LGHNA and YSLEER. The germline V and J ends were trimmed by 2 bases and 3 bases, with 16 bases remaining between them. CDR3 coding DNA: TGCGCCAGCAGCCAATCCGGGGGGGTAAGAGACACTGAAGCTTTCTTT. It yields the protein CASSQSGGVRDTEAFF.

V usage is TRBV5-4 and J usage is TRBJ2-3; TRBD2 matches 9 bases. Unmatched junction bases numbered 5, after V lost 5 bases and J lost 4 bases. The CDR3 sequence is 14 residues long. The V gene's germline CDR1 is SGHNT and CDR2 YYREEE (reference sequence). The CDR3 protein is CASRREGRPDTQYF. The CDR3 nucleotides read TGTGCCAGCAGGCGGGAGGGCCGCCCAGATACGCAGTATTTT.

The chain employs TRBV4-3 and TRBJ2-1; TRBD2 matches 13 bases. This CDR3 contains 15 residues. Germline values: CDR1 LGHNA, CDR2 YSLEER. V was clipped by 3 bases and J by 4 bases; unmatched bases: 0. The CDR3 bases are TGCGCCAGCAGCCAGACTAGCGGGAGGTACAATGAGCAGTTCTTC. It codes for CASSQTSGRYNEQFF.

The V call is TRBV19, the J call TRBJ1-1; the D gene is possibly TRBD1 (6 bases). V lost 4 bases, J lost 0 bases, and 15 bases lay in between. Per germline, CDR1 LNHDA and CDR2 SQIVND (reference sequence). This CDR3 contains 16 residues. CDR3 amino acids: CASSNGKGGLNTEAFF. CDR3 bases: TGTGCCAGTAGTAACGGAAAGGGGGGCCTGAACACTGAAGCTTTCTTT.

V is TRBV5-5 and J is TRBJ1-4, with D possibly matching TRBD1 (5 bases). This CDR3 is 16 amino acids long. Deletions cut 5 bases from V and 8 bases from J, with 22 bases between. Germline V gives CDR1 SGHKS, CDR2 YYEKEE (reference sequence). This chain's CDR3 is CASSIGDVIVKEKLFF. DNA of the CDR3: TGTGCCAGCAGTATTGGGGACGTCATAGTAAAGGAAAAACTGTTTTTT.

In its sample, this clone was seen once. The CDR3 spells CASSHEAGAYNEQFF. The CDR3, as DNA: TGTGCCAGCAGCCATGAAGCGGGGGCCTACAATGAGCAGTTCTTC. The chain links TRBV3-1 (or the pseudogene TRBV3-2) to TRBJ2-1; 8 bases are shared with TRBD2. Germline assignment: CDR1 LGHDT and CDR2 YNNKEL (reference sequence). The CDR3 has 15 amino acids. The V segment lost 3 bases and the J segment 2 bases; nucleotides outside the gene matches: 3.

The chain couples TRBV9 to TRBJ1-1, with D unclear. Trimming cost V 0 bases and J 5 bases, with 8 bases left between them. This CDR3 contains 13 residues. Germline V gene lookup returns CDR1 SGDLS and CDR2 YYNGEE. CDR3 nucleotides: TGTGCCAGCAGCGTAGATCCCGGGACTGAAGCTTTCTTT. Protein: CASSVDPGTEAFF.

This chain connects TRBV6-2 or TRBV6-3 to TRBJ2-7; D call uncertain. The germline V and J ends were trimmed by 0 bases and 2 bases, with 5 bases remaining between them. Germline values: CDR1 MNHEY, CDR2 SVGEGT. The CDR3 is 13 amino acids. For the CDR3, the DNA is TGTGCCAGCAGTTACTCGGGTCCCTACGAGCAGTACTTC. Translating gives CASSYSGPYEQYF.

The rearrangement joins TRBV11-2 to TRBJ2-3, with D perhaps matching TRBD2 (5 bases). This CDR3 comprises 14 residues. V lost 8 bases and J lost 0, with 12 bases in between. CDR1 SGHAT and CDR2 FQNNGV come from the germline V gene. CDR3 coding DNA: TGTGCCAGCTCGCGGACGGGGAGCACAGATACGCAGTATTTT. It encodes CASSRTGSTDTQYF. Full variable domain (rest looked up from reference TRBV11-2 and TRBJ2-3): EAGVAQSPRYKIIEKRQSVAFWCNPISGHATLYWYQQILGQGPKLLIQFQNNGVVDDSQLPKDRFSAERLKGVDSTLKIQPAKLEDSAVYLCASSRTGSTDTQYFGPGTRLTVL.

This chain joins TRBV30 and TRBJ1-1; no reliable D call. The CDR3 length is 13 residues. V gave up 0 bases and J gave up 0 bases, with 5 bases separating them. In germline, CDR1 is GTSNPN, CDR2 SVGIG (reference sequence). In DNA, the CDR3 is TGTGCCTGGAGTGTACTAGTGAACACTGAAGCTTTCTTT. This gives the protein CAWSVLVNTEAFF.

V and J are TRBV6-6 and TRBJ1-2; D uncertain. The germline gives CDR1 MNHNY, CDR2 SVGAGI (reference sequence). V was pared by 7 bases and J by 2 bases, with 11 bases between. The CDR3 consists of 13 residues. CDR3 sequence: CASNLDVNYGYTF. The CDR3 DNA sequence: TGTGCCAGCAACCTGGACGTAAACTATGGCTACACCTTC.

The gene calls are TRBV7-3 and TRBJ2-1; tentatively, D is TRBD2 (6 bases). The CDR3 loop spans 15 amino acids. V was cut by 5 bases and J by 2 bases, with 13 bases left in between. Germline V gene sequence: CDR1 SGHTA, CDR2 FQGTGA. CDR3 region: CASSPGELAYNEQFF. CDR3 bases: TGTGCCAGCAGCCCGGGAGAACTTGCCTACAATGAGCAGTTCTTC.

This rearrangement joins TRBV28 to TRBJ2-2; 7 nucleotides match TRBD2. The CDR3 runs to 16 residues. The germline gives CDR1 MDHEN, CDR2 SYDVKM. The trim removed 5 bases at V and 5 bases at J, leaving 11 bases unmatched. This CDR3 is CASSTPSGEGTGELFF. Written as DNA, the CDR3 is TGTGCCAGCAGTACCCCTAGCGGAGAAGGGACCGGGGAGCTGTTTTTT.

This chain uses TRBV9 with TRBJ2-1, with a tentative D call TRBD2 (6 bases). The CDR3 is 14 residues long. Trimming removed 6 bases at V and 4 bases at J, with 14 bases between. Germline assignment: CDR1 SGDLS and CDR2 YYNGEE. The CDR3 reads CASIRGGTYNEQFF. The DNA for the CDR3 is TGTGCCAGCATTCGTGGCGGGACGTACAATGAGCAGTTCTTC.

The chain joins TRBV2 to TRBJ1-5, with D perhaps TRBD1 (5 bases). CDR1 SNHLY and CDR2 FYNNEI come from the germline V gene. V lost 3 bases, J lost 3 bases, and 9 bases lay in between. The CDR3 has 14 amino acids. The CDR3 nucleotides read TGTGCCAGCAGTGAGAACAGGATCAATCAGCCCCAGCATTTT. This codes for CASSENRINQPQHF.

This clone has only one observation. For the CDR3, the DNA is TGCGCCAGCAGCCTGGTTACTAGCGGGGGGGCCTACAATGAGCAGTTCTTC. Translation gives CASSLVTSGGAYNEQFF. The chain couples TRBV5-1 to TRBJ2-1, with 13 bases aligning to TRBD2. The CDR3 spans 17 residues. Germline lookup yields CDR1 SGHRS and CDR2 YFSETQ. The V gene end was trimmed by 4 bases and the J gene end by 2 bases; junction bases not matched to a gene: 6.

The rearrangement uses TRBV5-1 and TRBJ1-2; D gene uncertain. Germline CDR1 SGHRS, CDR2 YFSETQ. Between the trimmed V and J ends, which lost 0 bases and 1 base, there was a span of 10 bases. The CDR3 is 15 amino acids. DNA of the CDR3: TGCGCCAGCAGCTTGGCCCTCAGCCTTAACTATGGCTACACCTTC. It is translated as CASSLALSLNYGYTF.

This clone appeared once. The V and J genes are TRBV14 and TRBJ2-3; D gene ambiguous. The V end was cut by 4 bases, the J end by 1 base, with 9 bases between. Germline CDR1 SGHDN, CDR2 FVKESK. The CDR3 is 14 residues long. This CDR3 reads CASSRFLGTDTQYF. CDR3 in DNA: TGTGCCAGCAGCCGCTTTCTAGGCACAGATACGCAGTATTTT.

The rearrangement joins TRBV5-1 to TRBJ2-5, with TRBD2 identical over 12 bases. This CDR3 is built from 16 residues. J was trimmed by 5 bases and V by 0 bases; bases with no gene match: 5. Germline CDR1 and CDR2: SGHRS and YFSETQ. Written as DNA, the CDR3 is TGCGCCAGCAGCTTGGCTCCTAGCGGGGGGGCCGAGACCCAGTACTTC. It codes for CASSLAPSGGAETQYF.

This rearrangement joins TRBV9 to TRBJ1-5, with a possible D match to TRBD1 (5 bases). CDR1 is SGDLS and CDR2 is YYNGEE in the germline V gene. The CDR3 extends over 14 amino acids. Trimming shortened V by 0 bases and J by 4 bases, and 8 bases separated the two germline ends. The CDR3 nucleotides read TGTGCCAGCAGCGTAGGACAGCAAAATCAGCCCCAGCATTTT. Encoded protein: CASSVGQQNQPQHF.

This clone is a singleton in its sample. The chain uses TRBV15 and TRBJ2-5; D remains unclear. The CDR3 sequence is 15 residues long. Germline loops: CDR1 LNHNV, CDR2 YYDKDF (reference sequence). Trimming cost V 5 bases and J 0 bases, with 13 bases left between them. CDR3 region: CATSRLNGYQETQYF. The CDR3 DNA sequence: TGTGCCACCAGCCGCCTGAACGGGTACCAAGAGACCCAGTACTTC.